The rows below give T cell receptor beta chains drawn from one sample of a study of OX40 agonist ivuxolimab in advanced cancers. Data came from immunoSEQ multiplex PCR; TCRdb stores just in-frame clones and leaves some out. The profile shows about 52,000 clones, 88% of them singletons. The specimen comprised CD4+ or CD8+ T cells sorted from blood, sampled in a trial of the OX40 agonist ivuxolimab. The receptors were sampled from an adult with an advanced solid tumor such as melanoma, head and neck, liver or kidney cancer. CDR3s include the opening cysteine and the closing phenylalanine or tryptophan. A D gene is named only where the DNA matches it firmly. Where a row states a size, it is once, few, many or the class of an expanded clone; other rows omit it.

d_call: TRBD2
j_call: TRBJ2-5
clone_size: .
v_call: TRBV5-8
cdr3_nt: TGTGCCAGCAGCTTCCCCCTAGCGGGGGACCAAGAGACCCAGTACTTC
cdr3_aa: CASSFPLAGDQETQYF

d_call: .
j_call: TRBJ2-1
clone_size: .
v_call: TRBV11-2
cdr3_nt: TGTGCCAGCAGCTTAGGTGGGTGGGGGGCGCCACAATACAATGAGCAGTTCTTC
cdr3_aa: CASSLGGWGAPQYNEQFF

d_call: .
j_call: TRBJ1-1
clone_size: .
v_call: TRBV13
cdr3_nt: TGTGCCAGCAGCTTCATGATAGGGGATGAAGCTTTCTTT
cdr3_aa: CASSFMIGDEAFF

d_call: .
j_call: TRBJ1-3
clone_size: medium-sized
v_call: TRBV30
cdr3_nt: TGTGCCTGGACGGGCGACTCTGGAAACACCATATATTTT
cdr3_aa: CAWTGDSGNTIYF

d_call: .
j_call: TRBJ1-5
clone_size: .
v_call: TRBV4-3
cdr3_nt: TGCGCCAGCAGCTCCTCCACAGGAGAGCTCAATCAGCCCCAGCATTTT
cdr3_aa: CASSSSTGELNQPQHF

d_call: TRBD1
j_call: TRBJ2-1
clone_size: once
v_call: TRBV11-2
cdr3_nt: TGTGCCAGCAGCTACCGGACAGGAACCCATGAGCAGTTCTTC
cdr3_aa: CASSYRTGTHEQFF

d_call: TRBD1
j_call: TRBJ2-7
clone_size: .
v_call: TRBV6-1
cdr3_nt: TGTGCCAGCAGTGGGGACAGTTTCTCCTACGAGCAGTACTTC
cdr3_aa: CASSGDSFSYEQYF

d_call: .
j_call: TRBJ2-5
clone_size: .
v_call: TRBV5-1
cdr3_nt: TGCGCCAGCAGCCCGGAGTACGGGGGGCAGGAGACCCAGTACTTC
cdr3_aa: CASSPEYGGQETQYF

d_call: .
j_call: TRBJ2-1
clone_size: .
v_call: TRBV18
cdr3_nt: TGTGCCAGCTCACCGGGGAGCGGCCCCCCTGGAAATGAGCAGTTCTTC
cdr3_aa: CASSPGSGPPGNEQFF

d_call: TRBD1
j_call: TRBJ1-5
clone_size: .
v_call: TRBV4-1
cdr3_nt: TGCGCCAGCAGCCGATCGGACAGGGACAATCAGCCCCAGCATTTT
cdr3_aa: CASSRSDRDNQPQHF

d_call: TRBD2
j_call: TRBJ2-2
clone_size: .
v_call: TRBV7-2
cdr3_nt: TGTGCCAGCAGCCCAGGGCTAGCGGCGGTCGGGGAGCTGTTTTTT
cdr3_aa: CASSPGLAAVGELFF

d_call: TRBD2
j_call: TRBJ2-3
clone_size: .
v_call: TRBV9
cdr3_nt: TGTGCCAGCAGCTTGGGACTAGCGGGAGCTAGCACAGATACGCAGTATTTT
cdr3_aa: CASSLGLAGASTDTQYF

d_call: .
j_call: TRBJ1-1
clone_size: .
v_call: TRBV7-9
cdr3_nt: TGTGCCAGCAGCTTAGCAGGCAGGAACACTGAAGCTTTCTTT
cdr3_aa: CASSLAGRNTEAFF

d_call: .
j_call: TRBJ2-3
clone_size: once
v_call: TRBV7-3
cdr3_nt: TGTGCCAGCAGCTTAGGGCAGGGAGCAGATACGCAGTATTTT
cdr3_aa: CASSLGQGADTQYF

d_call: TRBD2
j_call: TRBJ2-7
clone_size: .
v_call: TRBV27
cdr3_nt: TGTGCCAGCAGTCTTGGGACTATAGGGTCGAACGAGCAGTACTTC
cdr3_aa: CASSLGTIGSNEQYF

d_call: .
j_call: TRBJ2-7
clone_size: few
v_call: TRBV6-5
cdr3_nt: TGTGCCAGCAGTTTAGACAGGACTTTCTACGAGCAGTACTTC
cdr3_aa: CASSLDRTFYEQYF

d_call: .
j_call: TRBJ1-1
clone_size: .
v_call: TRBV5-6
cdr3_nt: TGTGCCAGCAGCTTGGAGGTCAAAAACACTGAAGCTTTCTTT
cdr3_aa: CASSLEVKNTEAFF

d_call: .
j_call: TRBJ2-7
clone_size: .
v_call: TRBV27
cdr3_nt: TGTGCCAGCAGTCTCGATGGGGGGTTTAACGAGCAGTACTTC
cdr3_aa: CASSLDGGFNEQYF

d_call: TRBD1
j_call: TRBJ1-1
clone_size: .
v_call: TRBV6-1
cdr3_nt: TGTGCCAGCAGTGCCCTTGAGGGACAGGGTAGAGAAGCTTTCTTT
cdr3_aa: CASSALEGQGREAFF

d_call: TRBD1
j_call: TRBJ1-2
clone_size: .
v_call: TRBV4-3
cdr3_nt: TGCGCCAGCAGACCTTCCTTCCGGGACAGGGGGATCTATGGCTACACCTTC
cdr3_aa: CASRPSFRDRGIYGYTF

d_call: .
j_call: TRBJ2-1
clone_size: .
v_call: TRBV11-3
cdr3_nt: TGTGCCAGCAGCTTAGACCAGAATGAGCAGTTCTTC
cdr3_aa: CASSLDQNEQFF

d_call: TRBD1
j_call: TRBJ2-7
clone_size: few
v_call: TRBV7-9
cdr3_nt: TGTGCCAGCAGCGGGACAGGGGGCTACGAGCAGTACTTC
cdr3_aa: CASSGTGGYEQYF

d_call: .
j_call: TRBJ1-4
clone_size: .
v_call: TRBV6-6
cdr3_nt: TGTGCCAGCAGGGGACCCAGTAGTAATGAAAAACTGTTTTTT
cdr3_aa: CASRGPSSNEKLFF

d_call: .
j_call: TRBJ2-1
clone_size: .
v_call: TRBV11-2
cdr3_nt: TGTGCCAGCAGCTTAGTGGTTGGGCGAGTGGCCTACAATGAGCAGTTCTTC
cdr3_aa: CASSLVVGRVAYNEQFF

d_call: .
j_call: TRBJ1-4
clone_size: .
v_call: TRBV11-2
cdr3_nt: TGTGCCAGCAGCTTAGCTTATGCAACTAATGAAAAACTGTTTTTT
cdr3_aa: CASSLAYATNEKLFF

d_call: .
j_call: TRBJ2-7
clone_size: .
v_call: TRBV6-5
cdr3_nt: TGTGCCAGCAGCCCGGGGGGCCCCTCACCGTACGAGCAGTACTTC
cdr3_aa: CASSPGGPSPYEQYF

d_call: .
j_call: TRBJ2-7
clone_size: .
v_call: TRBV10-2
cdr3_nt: TGCGCCAGCACCCAAACAGGGAGTAACGAGCAGTACTTC
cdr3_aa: CASTQTGSNEQYF

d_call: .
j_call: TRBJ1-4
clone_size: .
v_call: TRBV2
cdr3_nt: TGTGCCAGCAGTGCGGCTGCAACTAATGAAAAACTGTTTTTT
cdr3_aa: CASSAAATNEKLFF

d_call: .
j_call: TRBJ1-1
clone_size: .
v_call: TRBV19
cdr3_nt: TGTGCCAGTAGTATCAGGGGCCTAGAGGACACTGAAGCTTTCTTT
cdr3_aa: CASSIRGLEDTEAFF

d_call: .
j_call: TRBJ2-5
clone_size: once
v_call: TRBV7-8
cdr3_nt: TGTGCCAGCAGCTGGGACTTGGAAGAGACCCAGTACTTC
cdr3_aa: CASSWDLEETQYF

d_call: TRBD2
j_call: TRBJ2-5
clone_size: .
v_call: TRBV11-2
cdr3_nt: TGTGCCAGCAGCTCGGGACTAGCGGGCTTATACCAAGAGACCCAGTACTTC
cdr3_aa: CASSSGLAGLYQETQYF

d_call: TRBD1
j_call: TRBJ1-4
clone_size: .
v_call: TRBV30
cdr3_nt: TGTGCCTGGAACCGGGACAGTGGGGAAAAACTGTTTTTT
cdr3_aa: CAWNRDSGEKLFF

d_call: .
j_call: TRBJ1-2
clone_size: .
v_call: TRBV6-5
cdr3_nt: TGTGCCAGCAGCCCCGGCGGATACTATGGCTACACCTTC
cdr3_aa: CASSPGGYYGYTF

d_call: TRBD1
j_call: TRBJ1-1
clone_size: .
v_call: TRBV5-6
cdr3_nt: TGTGCCAGCAGTTGGGGAACAGGGGGCGGTGGGAACACTGAAGCTTTCTTT
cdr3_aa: CASSWGTGGGGNTEAFF

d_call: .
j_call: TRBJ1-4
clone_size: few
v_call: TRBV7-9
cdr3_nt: TGTGCCAGCAGCGCCCCCGAGGGGTCGATGGGGGAAAAACTGTTTTTT
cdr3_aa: CASSAPEGSMGEKLFF

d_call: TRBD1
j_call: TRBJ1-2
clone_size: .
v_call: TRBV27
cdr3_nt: TGTGCCAGCAGTTTAGTAGGGGGCGATCACTATGGCTACACCTTC
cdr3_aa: CASSLVGGDHYGYTF

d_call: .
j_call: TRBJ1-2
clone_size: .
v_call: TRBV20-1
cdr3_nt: TGCAGTGCTCCCCATCACTATGGCTACACCTTC
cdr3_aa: CSAPHHYGYTF

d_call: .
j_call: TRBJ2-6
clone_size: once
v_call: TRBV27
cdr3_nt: TGTGCCAGCAGTTTATTGGCAGGGAGAGGGGCCAACGTCCTGACTTTC
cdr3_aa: CASSLLAGRGANVLTF

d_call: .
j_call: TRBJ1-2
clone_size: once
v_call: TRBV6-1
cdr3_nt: TGTGCCAGCAGTCTGGGGCAGGGCCTAGGGTATGGCTACACCTTC
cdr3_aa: CASSLGQGLGYGYTF

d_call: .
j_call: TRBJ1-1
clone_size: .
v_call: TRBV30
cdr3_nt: TGTGCCCTAGCGAGGGACGTGAACACTGAAGCTTTCTTT
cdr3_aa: CALARDVNTEAFF

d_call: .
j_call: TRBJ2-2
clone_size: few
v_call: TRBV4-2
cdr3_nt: TGTGCCAGCAGCCCCTCCCCTCGTAACGGGGAGCTGTTTTTT
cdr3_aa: CASSPSPRNGELFF

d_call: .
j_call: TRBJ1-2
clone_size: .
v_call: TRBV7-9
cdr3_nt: TGTGCCAGCAGCTTTGGACAGAACTTCCTATATGGCTACACCTTC
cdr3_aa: CASSFGQNFLYGYTF

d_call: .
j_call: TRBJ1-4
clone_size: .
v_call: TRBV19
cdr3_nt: TGTGCCAGTAGTTTCAGGGATTTAGGAGAAAAACTGTTTTTT
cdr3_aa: CASSFRDLGEKLFF

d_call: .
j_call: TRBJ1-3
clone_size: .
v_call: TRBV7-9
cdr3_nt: TGTGCCAGCAGCTTACGAAACACCATATATTTT
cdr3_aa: CASSLRNTIYF

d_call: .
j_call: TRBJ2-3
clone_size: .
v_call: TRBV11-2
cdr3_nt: TGTGCCAGCAGCTTTCGAAGCAGGGGCACAGATACGCAGTATTTT
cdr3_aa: CASSFRSRGTDTQYF

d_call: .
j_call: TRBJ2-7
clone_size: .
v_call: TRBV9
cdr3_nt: TGTGCCAGCAGCGTAGAGTCTAGTTACGCCGAGCAGTACTTC
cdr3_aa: CASSVESSYAEQYF

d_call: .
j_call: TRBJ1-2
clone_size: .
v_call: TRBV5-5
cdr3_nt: TGTGCCAGCACCGAACGAAGCTATGGCTACACCTTC
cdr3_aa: CASTERSYGYTF

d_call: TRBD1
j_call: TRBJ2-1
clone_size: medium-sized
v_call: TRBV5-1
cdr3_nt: TGCGCCAGCAGCTTCGGGACAGGCGGCCTGGCGGACAATGAGCAGTTCTTC
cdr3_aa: CASSFGTGGLADNEQFF

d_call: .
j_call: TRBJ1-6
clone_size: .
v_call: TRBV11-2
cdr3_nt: TGTGCCAGCAGCTTAGATCGGGCGGATTATAATTCACCCCTCCACTTT
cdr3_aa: CASSLDRADYNSPLHF

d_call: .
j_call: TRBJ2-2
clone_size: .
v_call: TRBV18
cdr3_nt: TGTGCCAGCTCACCGCGGACTCCTCAAACCGGGGAGCTGTTTTTT
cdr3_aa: CASSPRTPQTGELFF

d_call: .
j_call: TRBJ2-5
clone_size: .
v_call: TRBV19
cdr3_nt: TGTGCCAGTAGTGGGCCCGGAGAGACCCAGTACTTC
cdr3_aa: CASSGPGETQYF

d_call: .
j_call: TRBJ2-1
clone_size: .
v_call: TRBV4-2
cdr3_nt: TGTGCCAGCGGGGAGATCCCCAATGAGCAGTTCTTC
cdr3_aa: CASGEIPNEQFF

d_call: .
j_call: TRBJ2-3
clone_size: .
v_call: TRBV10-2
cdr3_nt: TGCGCCAGCAGTGAGTCTGACGGAACCACAGATACGCAGTATTTT
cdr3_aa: CASSESDGTTDTQYF